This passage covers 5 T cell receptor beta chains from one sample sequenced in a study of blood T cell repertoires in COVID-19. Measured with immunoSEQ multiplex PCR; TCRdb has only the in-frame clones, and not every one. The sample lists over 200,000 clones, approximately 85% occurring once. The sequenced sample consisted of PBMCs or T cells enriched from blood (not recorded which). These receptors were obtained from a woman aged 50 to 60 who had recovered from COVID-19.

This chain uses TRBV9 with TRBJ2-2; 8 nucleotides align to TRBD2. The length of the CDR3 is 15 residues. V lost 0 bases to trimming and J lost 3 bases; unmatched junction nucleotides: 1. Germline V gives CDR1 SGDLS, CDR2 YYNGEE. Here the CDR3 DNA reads TGTGCCAGCAGCGTAGCGGGGGGGTACACCGGGGAGCTGTTTTTT. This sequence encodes CASSVAGGYTGELFF.

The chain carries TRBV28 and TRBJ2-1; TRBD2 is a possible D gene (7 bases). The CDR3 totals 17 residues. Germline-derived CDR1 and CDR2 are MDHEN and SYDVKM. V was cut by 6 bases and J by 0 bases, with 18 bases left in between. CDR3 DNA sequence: TGTGCCAGCAGGGATGGGGGGGGCATAAGCTCCTACAATGAGCAGTTCTTC. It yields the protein CASRDGGGISSYNEQFF.

CDR3 sequence: CASSWILGHEQFF. Written as DNA, the CDR3 is TGTGCCAGCAGCTGGATACTGGGACACGAGCAGTTCTTC. The rearrangement links TRBV7-2 to TRBJ2-1; TRBD1 might be the D (6 bases). Deletions cut 4 bases from V and 10 bases from J, with 14 bases between. The germline CDR1 and CDR2 sequences are SGHTA and FQGNSA. The CDR3 is 13 amino acids.

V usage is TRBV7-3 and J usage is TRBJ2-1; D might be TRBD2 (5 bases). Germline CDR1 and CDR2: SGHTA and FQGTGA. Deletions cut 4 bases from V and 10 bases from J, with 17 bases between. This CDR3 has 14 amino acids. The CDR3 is CASSWAPTRGEQFF. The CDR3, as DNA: TGTGCCAGCAGCTGGGCCCCCACAAGAGGGGAGCAGTTCTTC. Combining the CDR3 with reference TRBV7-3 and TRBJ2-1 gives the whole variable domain GAGVSQTPSNKVTEKGKYVELRCDPISGHTALYWYRQSLGQGPEFLIYFQGTGAADDSGLPNDRFFAVRPEGSVSTLKIQRTERGDSAVYLCASSWAPTRGEQFFGPGTRLTVL.

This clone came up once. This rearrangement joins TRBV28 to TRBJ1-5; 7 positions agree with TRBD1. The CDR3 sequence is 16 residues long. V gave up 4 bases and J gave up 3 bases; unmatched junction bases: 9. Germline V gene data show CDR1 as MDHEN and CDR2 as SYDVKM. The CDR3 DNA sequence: TGTGCCAGCAGTTCCTTCGACAGGGTAGACAATCAGCCCCAGCATTTT. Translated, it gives CASSSFDRVDNQPQHF.